The clone carrying this T cell receptor (beta chain) has a count of ten or more. V was cut by 6 bases and J by 4 bases, with 9 bases left in between. The length of the CDR3 is 13 residues. Germline V lookup: CDR1 LNHDA, CDR2 SQIVND (reference sequence). TCRdb reanalysed the 5' RACE reads using MiXCR and keeps one entry per CDR3 protein. Of about 29,000 distinct CDR3 sequences listed, around 4.6% are singletons. These data are taken from a study of early T cells in non-severe SARS-CoV-2 infection. Material: whole blood. The origin of this receptor is an adult who was a healthcare worker with PCR-confirmed SARS-CoV-2 infection or an uninfected control (not recorded which). The chain combines TRBV19 with TRBJ2-2; D possibly uses TRBD1 or TRBD2 (5 bases each). In DNA, the CDR3 is TGTGCCAGTAGCGGGGCGGGCACCGGGGAGCTGTTTTTT. This encodes CASSGAGTGELFF.